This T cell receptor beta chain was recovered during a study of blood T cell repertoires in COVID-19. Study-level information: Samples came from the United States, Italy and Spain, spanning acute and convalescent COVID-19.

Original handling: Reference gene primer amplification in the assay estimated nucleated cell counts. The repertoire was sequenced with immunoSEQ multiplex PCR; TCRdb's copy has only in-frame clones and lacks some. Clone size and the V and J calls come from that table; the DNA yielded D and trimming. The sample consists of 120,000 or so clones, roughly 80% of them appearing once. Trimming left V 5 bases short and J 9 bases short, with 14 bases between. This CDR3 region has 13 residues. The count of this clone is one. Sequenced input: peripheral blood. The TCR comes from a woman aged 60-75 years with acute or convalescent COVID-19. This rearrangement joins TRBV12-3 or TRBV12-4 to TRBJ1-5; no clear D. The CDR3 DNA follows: TGTGCCAGCAGTACCGACATGGTTCGGCCCCAGCATTTT. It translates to CASSTDMVRPQHF.